This T cell receptor beta chain stems from a study of CD8 T cells in ankylosing spondylitis. By quantitative 5'-RACE with molecular barcodes, the TCR beta libraries were made. TCRdb re-called the 5' RACE reads with MiXCR, one entry per CDR3 protein. This table holds about 220,000 distinct CDR3 sequences, about 7.3% found once. This clonotype was seen at least ten times. The target antigen is unknown. Regarding the study as a whole: From matched ankylosing spondylitis synovial fluid, disease-linked clones were reportedly recovered at significantly enriched levels. A motif of fewer than ten highly homologous TCR beta variants was seen as apparently characteristic of ankylosing spondylitis blood. A subset of motif variants has previously been described in the synovial fluid and blood of reactive arthritis. CD8+ cells made up the disease-linked clones, which were relatively rare in peripheral blood.

V lost 5 bases, J lost 4 bases, and 2 bases lay in between. Germline loops: CDR1 SGHAT, CDR2 FQNNGV. The CDR3 has 11 amino acids. The origin of this receptor is a male donor with ankylosing spondylitis. The sequenced material came from blood, either unsorted or a sorted T cell fraction (not recorded which). This chain links TRBV11-2 with TRBJ2-2; no clear D. The DNA for the CDR3 is TGTGCCAGCAGCATCACCGGGGAGCTGTTTTTT. The encoded protein is CASSITGELFF. Full variable domain (outside the CDR3, taken from reference TRBV11-2 and TRBJ2-2): EAGVAQSPRYKIIEKRQSVAFWCNPISGHATLYWYQQILGQGPKLLIQFQNNGVVDDSQLPKDRFSAERLKGVDSTLKIQPAKLEDSAVYLCASSITGELFFGEGSRLTVL.